This is a list of T cell receptor beta chains from one sample in a study of T cell repertoires in cytomegalovirus infection. TCRdb reanalysed the reads using MiXCR and keeps one entry per CDR3 protein. The sample yields hundreds of thousands of distinct CDR3 sequences, approximately 33% seen once. Their antigens remain unidentified. The material was cultured CD8+ T cells from PBMCs, obtained from culture after CMV antigen stimulation. The receptors were gathered from a human donor in good health (CMV status not recorded). Some clones in this sample may be carry-over from other donors' samples. CDR3s include the opening cysteine and the closing phenylalanine or tryptophan. D genes are given only for firm matches. Rows give clone size only sometimes, using once, few, many, or a class for an expanded clone.

abundance	d_gene	v_gene	j_gene	CDR3aa	CDR3nt
once	NA	TRBV6-1	TRBJ2-5	CASFLRYGQETQYF	TGTGCCAGCTTCCTCCGGTACGGACAAGAGACCCAGTACTTC
few	NA	TRBV7-9	TRBJ2-1	CALEAVNEQFF	TGTGCCCTAGAGGCGGTCAATGAGCAGTTCTTC
few	TRBD1	TRBV4-1	TRBJ2-7	CASSHFGQGNDEQYF	TGCGCCAGCAGCCACTTCGGACAGGGGAACGACGAGCAGTACTTC
NA	TRBD2	TRBV6-1	TRBJ2-1	CASSESGSGGAMTEQFF	TGTGCCAGCAGTGAAAGTGGTAGCGGGGGGGCCATGACTGAGCAGTTCTTC
NA	NA	TRBV9	TRBJ1-1	CASSVRSSGAFF	TGTGCCAGCAGCGTTCGTTCTTCTGGAGCTTTCTTT
few	TRBD1	TRBV27	TRBJ1-5	CASSETGMNQPQHF	TGTGCCAGCAGTGAGACAGGGATGAATCAGCCCCAGCATTTT
few	NA	TRBV27	TRBJ1-2	CASSFDRFKGYTF	TGTGCCAGCAGTTTCGACAGGTTTAAAGGCTACACCTTC
NA	NA	TRBV19	TRBJ2-7	CASSLNREGYEQYF	TGTGCCAGTAGTTTGAACAGGGAGGGCTACGAGCAGTACTTC
NA	NA	TRBV19	TRBJ2-3	CASHSREVTDTQYF	TGTGCCAGTCATAGTCGAGAGGTCACAGATACGCAGTATTTT
few	TRBD2	TRBV6-5	TRBJ2-1	CASSYSLASGGPNEQFF	TGTGCCAGCAGTTACTCCCTGGCTAGCGGGGGGCCCAATGAGCAGTTCTTC
few	TRBD2	TRBV19	TRBJ2-1	CASSNRLAGGYYNEQFF	TGTGCCAGTAGTAACAGACTAGCGGGGGGCTATTACAATGAGCAGTTCTTT
many	TRBD2	TRBV7-2	TRBJ2-3	CASSLLAGGGAIDTQYF	TGTGCCAGCAGCTTACTAGCGGGGGGTGGGGCTATAGATACGCAGTATTTT
NA	NA	TRBV7-2	TRBJ1-1	CASSWGGQAEAFF	TGTGCCAGCAGCTGGGGGGGGCAGGCCGAAGCTTTCTTT
NA	NA	TRBV27	TRBJ1-3	CASSPGHLPSGNTIYF	TGTGCCAGCAGTCCGGGACATCTCCCCTCTGGAAACACCATATATTTT
NA	NA	TRBV29-1	TRBJ2-6	CSAPFEANVLTF	TGCAGCGCACCATTTGAGGCCAACGTCCTGACTTTC
NA	NA	TRBV7-9	TRBJ2-2	CASSLAARELFF	TGTGCCAGCAGCTTAGCGGCCCGGGAGCTGTTTTTT
few	NA	TRBV5-3	TRBJ2-5	CASSFRFDRRLLKETQYF	TGTGCCAGCAGCTTCCGGTTCGACCGGCGGCTCTTAAAAGAGACCCAGTACTTC
NA	TRBD2	TRBV6-2/TRBV6-3	TRBJ2-2	CASSYTREGTGELFF	TGTGCCAGCAGTTACACCAGGGAGGGCACCGGGGAGCTGTTTTTT
NA	NA	TRBV6-5	TRBJ2-5	CASRPSSLQETQYF	TGTGCCAGCAGACCCTCTAGTCTCCAAGAGACCCAGTACTTC
many	TRBD1	TRBV7-9	TRBJ2-2	CASSGRNRGDTGELFF	TGTGCCAGCAGCGGTAGGAACAGGGGGGACACCGGGGAGCTGTTTTTT